This T cell receptor (beta chain) was sequenced in a study of graft-versus-host responses after intestinal transplantation. With respect to this clone: The antigen is not known.

CDR1 and CDR2 (germline): SGHVS, FQNEAQ. The germline V and J ends were trimmed by 2 bases and 5 bases, with 15 bases remaining between them. CDR3 length: 15 amino acids. Only in-frame clones appear in the TCRdb table, and some are missing; sequencing was by immunoSEQ multiplex PCR. The data hold about 96,000 clones, with roughly 92% observed a single time. This chain uses TRBV7-8 with TRBJ1-1; perhaps TRBD1 as D (6 bases). The receptor's source is a human donor who received an intestinal transplant. The sample here was unstimulated CD4+ T cells sorted from spleen or lymph node cells, taken before intestinal transplant. DNA of the CDR3: TGTGCCAGCAGCTTAATATCACAGGGACGGACTGAAGCTTTCTTT. It codes for CASSLISQGRTEAFF.